This entry lists 10 T cell receptor beta chains sequenced from one sample in a study of CD8 T cells in ankylosing spondylitis (TCRdb year 2017). Results and caveats for the whole study, not just this receptor: Blood from ankylosing spondylitis patients appeared to be characterized by a TCR beta motif made up of fewer than ten highly homologous amino acid variants.

The library relied on 5' RACE. The sequencing machine was an Illumina HiSeq 2500. TCRdb trimmed the raw reads at Q25, called clones with MiXCR and kept productive beta chains. Entries that share a CDR3 protein sequence are merged under the most common genes and DNA. This sample comprises roughly 440,000 distinct CDR3 sequences, roughly 17% of them detected only once. Over 1% of the sample belongs to the ten largest clones. These receptors are not linked to any known antigen. Sequencing was done on a sample of blood, either unsorted or a sorted T cell fraction (not recorded which). These receptors were taken from a male donor with ankylosing spondylitis.

This clonotype was seen repeatedly, ten times or more. V gene TRBV4-2 combines with J gene TRBJ2-3, with 8 bases matching TRBD2. CDR1 is LGHNA and CDR2 is YNFKEQ in the germline V gene. The V and J ends lost 1 base and 2 bases, in that order; junction bases with no gene match: 8. The CDR3 is made up of 17 amino acids. The CDR3 bases are TGTGCCAGCAGCCAAGGCTCGGCGGGGGGAAACACAGATACGCAGTATTTT. Amino acids: CASSQGSAGGNTDTQYF.

This clonotype was detected only a few times. J is TRBJ1-1 and V is TRBV20-1; tentative D call: TRBD1 (6 bases). Germline CDR1 DFQATT, CDR2 SNEGSKA (reference sequence). This CDR3 comprises 14 residues. Trimming pared 5 bases from V and 1 base from J, leaving 14 bases between. The CDR3 bases are TGCAGTGCTCACCCGGGACACAAGAACACTGAAGCTTTCTTT. Protein: CSAHPGHKNTEAFF.

CDR3 sequence: CSASSSWSLAGVRYEQYF. Written as DNA, the CDR3 is TGCAGTGCTAGTTCGTCTTGGAGTCTAGCGGGAGTTCGGTACGAGCAGTACTTC. The J gene is TRBJ2-7, the V gene TRBV20-1, with 10 bases aligning to TRBD2. Germline CDR1 DFQATT, CDR2 SNEGSKA (reference sequence). V dropped 3 bases and J dropped 4; count of bases not matched to a gene: 18. The CDR3 consists of 18 residues.

This rearrangement joins TRBV20-1 to TRBJ2-7, with D perhaps TRBD2 (5 bases). Germline V gene data show CDR1 as DFQATT and CDR2 as SNEGSKA (reference sequence). This CDR3 is 15 amino acids long. Trimming took off 0 bases at V and 7 bases at J, with 19 bases between the two ends. The CDR3, as DNA: TGCAGTGCTAGAGATTCTACAGCGGTCCTCAGGGAGCAGTACTTC. Its translation: CSARDSTAVLREQYF.

At least ten counts were recorded for this clonotype. This chain connects TRBV20-1 to TRBJ2-1, with D perhaps TRBD2 (6 bases). V was cut by 8 bases and J by 11 bases, with 19 bases left in between. Germline V gene lookup returns CDR1 DFQATT and CDR2 SNEGSKA (reference sequence). The CDR3 spans 12 residues. CDR3 in DNA: TGCAGTCTGGGGCGGGGAAGCTTTCAGCAGTTCTTC. It is translated as CSLGRGSFQQFF.

This chain links TRBV28 with TRBJ1-1; TRBD1 aligns across 7 bases. Trimming took 4 bases from V and 5 from J; bases not matched to a gene: 10. In germline, CDR1 is MDHEN, CDR2 SYDVKM. This CDR3 contains 15 residues. CDR3 sequence (DNA): TGTGCCAGCAGTTCCAGGACAGGAGGGGGTACTGAAGCTTTCTTT. Protein sequence: CASSSRTGGGTEAFF.

In its sample, this clonotype was seen many times. J is TRBJ1-5 and V is TRBV7-2, with D uncertain. Germline CDR1 is SGHTA and CDR2 is FQGNSA. Trimming shortened V by 3 bases and J by 0 bases, and 3 bases separated the two germline ends. The CDR3 runs to 13 residues. As DNA, the CDR3 is TGTGCCAGCAGCTTTAGTAGCAATCAGCCCCAGCATTTT. This gives the protein CASSFSSNQPQHF.

This chain joins TRBV6-5 and TRBJ2-3; 14 nucleotides agree with TRBD2. The germline V gene has CDR1 MNHEY and CDR2 SVGAGI. The CDR3 totals 18 residues. The V segment lost 2 bases and the J segment 2 bases; nucleotides outside the gene matches: 6. CDR3 sequence (DNA): TGTGCCAGCAGTTACCATGGACTAGCGGGGGGCAACACAGATACGCAGTATTTT. This encodes CASSYHGLAGGNTDTQYF.

The chain links TRBV19 to TRBJ2-7; D possibly corresponds to TRBD2 (6 bases). Germline-derived CDR1 and CDR2 are LNHDA and SQIVND (reference sequence). With 4 bases removed from V and 0 bases from J, the gap between germline ends came to 10 bases. The CDR3 totals 14 residues. The CDR3 here is CASSNRESSYEQYF. Written as DNA, the CDR3 is TGTGCCAGTAGTAACCGGGAGAGCTCCTACGAGCAGTACTTC.

The chain combines TRBV19 with TRBJ2-1; 8 nucleotides line up with TRBD1. J gave up 4 bases and V 6 bases, and 8 bases lay outside the gene matches. Germline lookup yields CDR1 LNHDA and CDR2 SQIVND (reference sequence). The CDR3 has 15 amino acids. CDR3 nucleotides: TGTGCCAGTAGCCAGGGACAGGCCTCTTACAATGAGCAGTTCTTC. Amino acid sequence: CASSQGQASYNEQFF. The variable domain in full, with the rest retrieved from reference TRBV19 and TRBJ2-1, is DGGITQSPKYLFRKEGQNVTLSCEQNLNHDAMYWYRQDPGQGLRLIYYSQIVNDFQKGDIAEGYSVSREKKESFPLTVTSAQKNPTAFYLCASSQGQASYNEQFFGPGTRLTVL.